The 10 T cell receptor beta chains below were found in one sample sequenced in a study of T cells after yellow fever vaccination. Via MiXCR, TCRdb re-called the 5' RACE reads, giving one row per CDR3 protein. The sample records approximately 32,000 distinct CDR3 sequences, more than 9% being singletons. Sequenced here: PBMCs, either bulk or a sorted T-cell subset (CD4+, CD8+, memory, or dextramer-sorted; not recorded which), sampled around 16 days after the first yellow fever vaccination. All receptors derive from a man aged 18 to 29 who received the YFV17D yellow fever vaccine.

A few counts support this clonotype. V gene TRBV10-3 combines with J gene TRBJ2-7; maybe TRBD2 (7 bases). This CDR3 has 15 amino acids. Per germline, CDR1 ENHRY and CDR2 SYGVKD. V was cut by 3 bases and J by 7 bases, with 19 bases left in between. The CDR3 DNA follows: TGTGCCATCAGTGACCCCCGAGGGGGGGGGGCGGAGCAGTACTTC. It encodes CAISDPRGGGAEQYF.

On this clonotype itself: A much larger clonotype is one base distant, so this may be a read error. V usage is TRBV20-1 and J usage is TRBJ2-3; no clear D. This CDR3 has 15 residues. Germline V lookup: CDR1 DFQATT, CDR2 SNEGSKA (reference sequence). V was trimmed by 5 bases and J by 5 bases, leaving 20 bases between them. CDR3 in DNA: TGCAGTGCTCGCCACTACAGTGGAATTGGAGATACGCAGTATTTT. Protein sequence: CSARHYSGIGDTQYF.

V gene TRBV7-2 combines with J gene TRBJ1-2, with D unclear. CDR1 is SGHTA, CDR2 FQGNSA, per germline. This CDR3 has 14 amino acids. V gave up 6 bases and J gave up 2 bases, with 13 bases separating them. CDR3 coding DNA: TGTGCCAGCAGTGAAAATGAAGGGAACTATGGCTACACCTTC. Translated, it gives CASSENEGNYGYTF. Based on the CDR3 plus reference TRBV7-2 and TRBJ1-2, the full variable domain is GAGVSQSPSNKVTEKGKDVELRCDPISGHTALYWYRQSLGQGLEFLIYFQGNSAPDKSGLPSDRFSAERTGGSVSTLTIQRTQQEDSAVYLCASSENEGNYGYTFGSGTRLTVV.

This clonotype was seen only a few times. In DNA, the CDR3 is TGTGCCATTCGCGGGACACCGAACACTGAAGCTTTCTTT. Encoded protein: CAIRGTPNTEAFF. The chain carries TRBV10-3 and TRBJ1-1; D possibly corresponds to TRBD1 (6 bases). Per the germline V gene, CDR1 is ENHRY and CDR2 is SYGVKD. This CDR3 has 13 residues. Between the trimmed V and J ends, which lost 9 bases and 1 base, there was a span of 12 bases.

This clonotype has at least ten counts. The CDR3, as DNA: TGTGCCAGCAGCCCAGTGGCGGTAACTGAAGCTTTCTTT. Translating gives CASSPVAVTEAFF. The genes are TRBV6-2 or TRBV6-3 and TRBJ1-1; D uncertain. Per germline, CDR1 MNHEY and CDR2 SVGEGT. The V and J ends lost 6 bases and 5 bases respectively, with 13 bases between them. This CDR3 contains 13 residues.

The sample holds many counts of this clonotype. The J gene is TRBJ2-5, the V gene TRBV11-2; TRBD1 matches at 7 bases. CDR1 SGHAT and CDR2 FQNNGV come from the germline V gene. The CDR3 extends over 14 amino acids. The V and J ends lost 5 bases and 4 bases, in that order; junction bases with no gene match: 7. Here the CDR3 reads CASSLRQGGETQYF. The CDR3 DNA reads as TGTGCCAGCAGCCTCAGACAGGGCGGAGAGACCCAGTACTTC. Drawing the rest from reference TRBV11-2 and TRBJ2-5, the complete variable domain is EAGVAQSPRYKIIEKRQSVAFWCNPISGHATLYWYQQILGQGPKLLIQFQNNGVVDDSQLPKDRFSAERLKGVDSTLKIQPAKLEDSAVYLCASSLRQGGETQYFGPGTRLLVL.

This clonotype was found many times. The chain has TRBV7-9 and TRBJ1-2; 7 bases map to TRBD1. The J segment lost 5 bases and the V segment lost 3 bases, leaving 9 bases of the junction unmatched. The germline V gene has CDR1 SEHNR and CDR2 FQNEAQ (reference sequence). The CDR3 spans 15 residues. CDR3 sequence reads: CASSLGDREAYGYTF. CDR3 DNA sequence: TGTGCCAGCAGCTTGGGTGACAGGGAGGCGTATGGCTACACCTTC.

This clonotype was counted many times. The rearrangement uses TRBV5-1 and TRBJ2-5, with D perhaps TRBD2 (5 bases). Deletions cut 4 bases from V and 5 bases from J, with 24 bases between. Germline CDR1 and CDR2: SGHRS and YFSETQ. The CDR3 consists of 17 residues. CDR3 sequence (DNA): TGCGCCAGCAGCCTCTACCCCGGACTCCTCGACGGGGAGACCCAGTACTTC. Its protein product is CASSLYPGLLDGETQYF.

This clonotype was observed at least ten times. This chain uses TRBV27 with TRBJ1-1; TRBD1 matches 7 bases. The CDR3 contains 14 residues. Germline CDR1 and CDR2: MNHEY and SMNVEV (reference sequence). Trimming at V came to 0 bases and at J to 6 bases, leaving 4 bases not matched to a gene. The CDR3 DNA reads TGTGCCAGCAGTTTATCCACAGGGGCTCCTGAAGCTTTCTTT. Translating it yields CASSLSTGAPEAFF.

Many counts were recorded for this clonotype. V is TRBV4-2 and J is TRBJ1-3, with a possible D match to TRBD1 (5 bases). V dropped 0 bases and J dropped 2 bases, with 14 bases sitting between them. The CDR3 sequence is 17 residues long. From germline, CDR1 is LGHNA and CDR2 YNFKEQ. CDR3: CASSQDFHGTAGNTIYF. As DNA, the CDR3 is TGTGCCAGCAGCCAAGATTTTCACGGGACCGCTGGAAACACCATATATTTT.